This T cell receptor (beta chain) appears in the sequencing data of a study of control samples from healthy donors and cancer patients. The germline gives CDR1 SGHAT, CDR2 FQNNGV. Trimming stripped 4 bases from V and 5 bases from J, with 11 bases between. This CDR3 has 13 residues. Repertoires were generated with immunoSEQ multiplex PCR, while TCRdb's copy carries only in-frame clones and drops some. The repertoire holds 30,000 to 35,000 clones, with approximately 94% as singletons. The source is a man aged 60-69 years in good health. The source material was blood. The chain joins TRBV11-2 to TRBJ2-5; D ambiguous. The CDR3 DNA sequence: TGTGCCAGCAGCTCCGCATTCAAGGAGACCCAGTACTTC. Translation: CASSSAFKETQYF.